One and the same sample provided the 32 T cell receptor beta chains below, sequenced in a study of T cells in localized non-small cell lung cancer. Only in-frame clones appear in the TCRdb table, and some are missing; sequencing was by immunoSEQ multiplex PCR. The sample lists over 4,500 clones; 35% were seen once. The sequencing used lung tumor tissue, collected before any cancer treatment. Source of these receptors: a male donor at least 60 years old with stage I squamous cell lung carcinoma.

By sample share, this clone is large. The V call is TRBV19, the J call TRBJ2-2; perhaps TRBD1 as D (5 bases). Germline V gene sequence: CDR1 LNHDA, CDR2 SQIVND (reference sequence). The CDR3 is made up of 15 amino acids. V was clipped by 3 bases and J by 1 base, with 9 bases between them. CDR3 DNA: TGTGCCAGTAGTATTGGACACCAGAACACCGGGGAGCTGTTTTTT. As protein: CASSIGHQNTGELFF. The full variable domain, its missing parts supplied by reference TRBV19 and TRBJ2-2, is DGGITQSPKYLFRKEGQNVTLSCEQNLNHDAMYWYRQDPGQGLRLIYYSQIVNDFQKGDIAEGYSVSREKKESFPLTVTSAQKNPTAFYLCASSIGHQNTGELFFGEGSRLTVL.

The chain has TRBV18 and TRBJ1-1; maybe TRBD1 (5 bases). Trimming removed 4 bases at V and 3 bases at J, with 12 bases between. The CDR3 contains 14 residues. Germline V gene lookup returns CDR1 KGHSH and CDR2 LQKENI. The CDR3 nucleotides are TGTGCCAGCTCACGTGAATTGGGGGACACTGAAGCTTTCTTT. Its protein product is CASSRELGDTEAFF. The whole variable domain, filled in from reference TRBV18 and TRBJ1-1, reads NAGVMQNPRHLVRRRGQEARLRCSPMKGHSHVYWYRQLPEEGLKFMVYLQKENIIDESGMPKERFSAEFPKEGPSILRIQQVVRGDSAAYFCASSRELGDTEAFFGQGTRLTVV.

The sample holds a few counts of this clone. The chain is built from TRBV25-1 and TRBJ1-1; no firm D call. V was trimmed by 3 bases and J by 4 bases, leaving 12 bases between them. The CDR3 totals 14 residues. The germline gives CDR1 MGHDK, CDR2 SYGVNS. In nucleotides, the CDR3 is TGTGCCAGCAGTGATCGGCGACGACGCACTGAAGCTTTCTTT. Amino acid sequence: CASSDRRRRTEAFF.

The chain combines TRBV18 with TRBJ2-7; the D gene is possibly TRBD1 (6 bases). Trimming removed 6 bases from V and 3 bases from J, with 24 bases in between. Germline CDR1 KGHSH, CDR2 LQKENI. CDR3 size: 17 residues. The CDR3 coding sequence is TGTGCCAGCTCTCTGTCCCTTGGGACAAGGAATTACTACGAGCAGTACTTC. As protein: CASSLSLGTRNYYEQYF.

The rearrangement links TRBV19 to TRBJ2-5; D is possibly TRBD2 (6 bases). CDR3 length equals 17 residues. The germline V gene encodes CDR1 LNHDA and CDR2 SQIVND (reference sequence). Trimming took 5 bases from V and 1 from J, leaving 20 bases between them. CDR3 loop: CASSPRGNTLSQETQYF. The CDR3 DNA follows: TGTGCCAGTAGTCCCCGGGGGAACACCCTTTCCCAAGAGACCCAGTACTTC.

This clone was detected many times. V usage is TRBV11-3 and J usage is TRBJ2-2, with a tentative D call TRBD1 (6 bases). V was shortened by 2 bases and J by 2 bases, with 12 bases between the two germline ends. Germline V gene data show CDR1 as SGHNT and CDR2 as YENEEA. The CDR3 is 16 residues long. Here the CDR3 DNA reads TGTGCCAGCAGCTTAAGGGGCAGGGGAAACACCGGGGAGCTGTTTTTT. It is translated as CASSLRGRGNTGELFF.

This clone was detected only a few times. J is TRBJ1-6 and V is TRBV9; possibly TRBD1 for D (5 bases). With 4 bases removed from V and 4 bases from J, the gap between germline ends came to 12 bases. The CDR3 is made up of 15 amino acids. Per the germline V gene, CDR1 is SGDLS and CDR2 is YYNGEE. In DNA, the CDR3 is TGTGCCAGCAGCCGAGGGGTAATATATAATTCACCCCTCCACTTT. Amino acid sequence: CASSRGVIYNSPLHF.

This clone was picked up one time. This chain joins TRBV19 and TRBJ2-5; 7 nucleotides agree with TRBD1. This CDR3 comprises 14 residues. Germline V gives CDR1 LNHDA, CDR2 SQIVND (reference sequence). Trimming cost V 3 bases and J 7 bases; bases outside gene matches: 8. The CDR3 region has the DNA TGTGCCAGTAGTATTGGCAGGGGGTGGGCGACCCAGTACTTC. Protein: CASSIGRGWATQYF.

V is TRBV30 and J is TRBJ2-3; 9 nucleotides match TRBD2. The germline V gene encodes CDR1 GTSNPN and CDR2 SVGIG (reference sequence). Losses at the gene ends were 2 bases for V and 7 bases for J; bases not matched to a gene: 13. CDR3 size: 16 residues. CDR3 sequence: CAWSPLGGGGAHTQYF. In DNA, the CDR3 is TGTGCCTGGAGTCCCCTAGGCGGCGGGGGGGCACATACGCAGTATTTT. The variable domain in full, with the rest retrieved from reference TRBV30 and TRBJ2-3, is SQTIHQWPATLVQPVGSPLSLECTVEGTSNPNLYWYRQAAGRGLQLLFYSVGIGQISSEVPQNLSASRPQDRQFILSSKKLLLSDSGFYLCAWSPLGGGGAHTQYFGPGTRLTVL.

This clone is medium-sized by share. The chain couples TRBV9 to TRBJ1-5, with no clear D. Germline CDR1 and CDR2: SGDLS and YYNGEE. Trimming took 5 bases from V and 5 from J, leaving 14 bases between them. This CDR3 region has 14 residues. In DNA, the CDR3 is TGTGCCAGCAGTGATTCGGGCTGGGATCAGCCCCAGCATTTT. Translating gives CASSDSGWDQPQHF.

J is TRBJ1-2 and V is TRBV29-1; no firm D call. The CDR3 loop spans 13 amino acids. Germline assignment: CDR1 SQVTM and CDR2 ANQGSEA. Trimming stripped 2 bases from V and 1 base from J, with 8 bases between. The CDR3 region is CSVESQYNYGYTF. CDR3 bases: TGCAGCGTTGAATCACAGTATAACTATGGCTACACCTTC. Combining the CDR3 with reference TRBV29-1 and TRBJ1-2 gives the whole variable domain SAVISQKPSRDICQRGTSLTIQCQVDSQVTMMFWYRQQPGQSLTLIATANQGSEATYESGFVIDKFPISRPNLTFSTLTVSNMSPEDSSIYLCSVESQYNYGYTFGSGTRLTVV.

This chain connects TRBV19 to TRBJ1-2, with D tentatively TRBD1 (6 bases). The CDR3 contains 14 residues. The germline V and J ends were trimmed by 9 bases and 4 bases, with 18 bases remaining between them. Germline V gene data show CDR1 as LNHDA and CDR2 as SQIVND (reference sequence). The CDR3 here is CASSLTGKGYGYTF. As DNA, the CDR3 is TGTGCCAGCTCCCTAACAGGGAAGGGCTATGGCTACACCTTC.

This clone is labeled as medium-sized (0.01 to 0.1%). V usage is TRBV6-8 and J usage is TRBJ2-1, with a tentative D call TRBD2 (6 bases). Germline CDR1 and CDR2: MNHGY and SAAAGT. The germline V and J ends were trimmed by 5 bases and 8 bases, with 16 bases remaining between them. CDR3 length: 14 residues. The DNA of the CDR3 is TGTGCCAGCAGTAGGGACTGGGGTTCTTATGAGCAGTTCTTC. Its translation is CASSRDWGSYEQFF.

This clone was seen only a few times. The chain couples TRBV2 to TRBJ1-1; TRBD1 aligns across 8 bases. Per germline, CDR1 SNHLY and CDR2 FYNNEI. The CDR3 is 14 residues long. Losses at the gene ends were 5 bases for V and 10 bases for J; bases not matched to a gene: 12. The CDR3 loop reads CASSPTGQGSGAFF. DNA of the CDR3: TGTGCCAGCAGTCCAACCGGACAGGGATCAGGAGCTTTCTTT.

This clone was seen more than once but under ten times. The chain has TRBV6-7 and TRBJ2-3, with 12 bases matching TRBD2. TRBV6-7 is placed among ORFs of uncertain function. This CDR3 contains 19 residues. V was pared by 6 bases and J by 5 bases, with 18 bases of the junction left unmatched. The DNA for the CDR3 is TGTGCCAGCAGCCGGCGGACTAGCGGGGCATCAATCGGGGGAGATACGCAGTATTTT. Its protein product is CASSRRTSGASIGGDTQYF.

V and J are TRBV11-1 and TRBJ2-6; D remains unclear. The length of the CDR3 is 14 residues. Germline V gives CDR1 SGHAT, CDR2 FQDESV (reference sequence). Trimming removed 1 base from V and 5 bases from J, with 6 bases in between. DNA of the CDR3: TGTGCCAGCAGCTTAGGGGGTTGGGCCAACGTCCTGACTTTC. Residues: CASSLGGWANVLTF.

The V gene is TRBV30, the J gene TRBJ1-5, with 10 bases aligning to TRBD1. Germline loops: CDR1 GTSNPN, CDR2 SVGIG (reference sequence). Germline trimming cut 5 bases from V and 4 bases from J; bases unmatched to any gene: 5. The CDR3 has 14 residues. The CDR3 DNA reads TGTGCCTGGGTGGGACAGGGGCTGAATCAGCCCCAGCATTTT. It is translated as CAWVGQGLNQPQHF.

This clone occurred many times. The chain has TRBV7-4 and TRBJ1-5, with D perhaps TRBD1 (5 bases). The CDR3 is made up of 15 amino acids. CDR1 is SGHVT, CDR2 SQSDAQ, per germline. V gave up 5 bases and J gave up 2 bases, with 13 bases separating them. CDR3 DNA sequence: TGTGCCAGCAGCCCCCAGGGAGGTGGCAATCAGCCCCAGCATTTT. It is translated as CASSPQGGGNQPQHF.

V gene TRBV18 combines with J gene TRBJ1-1; D is ambiguous. CDR1 KGHSH and CDR2 LQKENI come from the germline V gene. Trimming removed 2 bases at V and 6 bases at J, with 7 bases between. The CDR3 spans 12 residues. The DNA for the CDR3 is TGTGCCAGCTCACCAGGAGGCGCTGAAGCTTTCTTT. It yields the protein CASSPGGAEAFF.

This clone was counted a few times. The chain combines TRBV9 with TRBJ1-5; the D is unclear. Trimming pared 5 bases from V and 6 bases from J, leaving 9 bases between. The CDR3 totals 12 residues. The germline V gene encodes CDR1 SGDLS and CDR2 YYNGEE. Here the CDR3 reads CASSRVGQPQHF. DNA of the CDR3: TGTGCCAGCAGTAGGGTTGGTCAGCCCCAGCATTTT. Full variable domain (rest looked up from reference TRBV9 and TRBJ1-5): DSGVTQTPKHLITATGQRVTLRCSPRSGDLSVYWYQQSLDQGLQFLIQYYNGEERAKGNILERFSAQQFPDLHSELNLSSLELGDSALYFCASSRVGQPQHFGDGTRLSIL.

This clone was seen a few times. J is TRBJ1-4 and V is TRBV6-8; 7 nucleotides match TRBD1. Germline V CDR1 and CDR2: MNHGY, SAAAGT. The CDR3 totals 12 residues. The V and J ends lost 6 bases and 7 bases, in that order; junction bases with no gene match: 2. CDR3 amino acids: CASRGDSEKLFF. For the CDR3, the DNA is TGTGCCAGCAGGGGGGACAGTGAAAAACTGTTTTTT.

The chain joins TRBV6-8 to TRBJ2-3; 9 bases map to TRBD2. Germline loops: CDR1 MNHGY, CDR2 SAAAGT. The CDR3 length is 15 residues. The ends lost 6 bases at V and 0 bases at J; junction bases unmatched: 4. CDR3 nucleotide sequence: TGTGCCAGCAGACTTGCGGGGGGGAGCACAGATACGCAGTATTTT. Translation: CASRLAGGSTDTQYF.

The chain carries TRBV6-1 and TRBJ2-7; D not certain. The CDR3 sequence is 14 residues long. V dropped 1 base and J dropped 4 bases, with 11 bases sitting between them. CDR1 and CDR2 from the germline V gene are MNHNS and SASEGT. CDR3 nucleotide sequence: TGTGCCAGCAGTGAAGGTGGCAGGCTGTACGAGCAGTACTTC. Translating it yields CASSEGGRLYEQYF.

The chain links TRBV9 to TRBJ1-3; D uncertain. Trimming pared 3 bases from V and 0 bases from J, leaving 7 bases between. CDR3 length: 14 amino acids. Germline V gene lookup returns CDR1 SGDLS and CDR2 YYNGEE. CDR3 sequence reads: CASSATFSGNTIYF. The CDR3 region has the DNA TGTGCCAGCAGCGCTACTTTCTCTGGAAACACCATATATTTT.

This clone was counted a few times. V is TRBV6-8 and J is TRBJ1-3; maybe TRBD1 (6 bases). The V gene's germline CDR1 is MNHGY and CDR2 SAAAGT. The V end lost 0 bases, the J end lost 4 bases, and 10 bases lay between the germline ends. The CDR3 totals 15 residues. CDR3 sequence (DNA): TGTGCCAGCAGTTACTCATCAGGGACAGGAAACACCATATATTTT. Encoded protein: CASSYSSGTGNTIYF.

The J gene is TRBJ1-2, the V gene TRBV11-3; a possible D gene is TRBD1 (6 bases). CDR1 and CDR2 (germline): SGHNT, YENEEA. There are 14 residues in the CDR3. V was shortened by 3 bases and J by 7 bases, with 15 bases between the two germline ends. The DNA for the CDR3 is TGTGCCAGCAGCTTGGGACATCGGCGGTCTGGCTACACCTTC. This encodes CASSLGHRRSGYTF.

The chain combines TRBV6-8 with TRBJ2-5, with 7 bases aligning to TRBD2. The ends lost 6 bases at V and 9 bases at J; junction bases unmatched: 10. The CDR3 has 13 amino acids. Germline V gives CDR1 MNHGY, CDR2 SAAAGT. The CDR3, as DNA: TGTGCCAGCAGCCCCCCGGGGGGTTTGGCCCAGTACTTC. Its translation: CASSPPGGLAQYF.

The gene calls are TRBV29-1 and TRBJ2-7; a possible D gene is TRBD1 (6 bases). Trimming took 6 bases from V and 6 from J, leaving 15 bases between them. CDR1 is SQVTM, CDR2 ANQGSEA, per germline. CDR3 length: 12 residues. CDR3 sequence: CSVGQGTLEQYF. As DNA, the CDR3 is TGCAGCGTGGGACAAGGGACACTCGAGCAGTACTTC.

This chain links TRBV19 with TRBJ1-6; TRBD1 aligns across 8 bases. The CDR3 has 17 residues. The junction had 12 bases not matched to a gene; V was cut back by 7 bases and J by 4 bases. The germline gives CDR1 LNHDA, CDR2 SQIVND (reference sequence). CDR3 in DNA: TGTGCCAGTACTCGTGACAGGGGAGTCTCTTATAATTCACCCCTCCACTTT. The encoded protein is CASTRDRGVSYNSPLHF.

The chain employs TRBV6-8 and TRBJ2-3; D gene unclear. The CDR3 contains 14 residues. Germline CDR1 and CDR2: MNHGY and SAAAGT. V was clipped by 5 bases and J by 4 bases, with 13 bases between them. CDR3 coding DNA: TGTGCCAGCAGTACCTCATATAGTGCAGATACGCAGTATTTT. Its protein product is CASSTSYSADTQYF.

This clone was seen a few times. This chain links TRBV5-1 with TRBJ1-3, with unresolved D. This CDR3 has 14 amino acids. Germline values: CDR1 SGHRS, CDR2 YFSETQ. V was cut by 5 bases and J by 2 bases, with 11 bases left in between. The DNA of the CDR3 is TGCGCCAGCAGGCCCCAGACGGCTGGAAACACCATATATTTT. This gives the protein CASRPQTAGNTIYF.

This chain joins TRBV30 and TRBJ1-4; no clear D. V shed 3 bases and J shed 0 bases, with 11 bases lying between them. The V gene's germline CDR1 is GTSNPN and CDR2 SVGIG (reference sequence). The CDR3 is 15 amino acids. This CDR3 reads CAWSDGRSTNEKLFF. For the CDR3, the DNA is TGTGCCTGGAGCGACGGACGATCAACTAATGAAAAACTGTTTTTT.